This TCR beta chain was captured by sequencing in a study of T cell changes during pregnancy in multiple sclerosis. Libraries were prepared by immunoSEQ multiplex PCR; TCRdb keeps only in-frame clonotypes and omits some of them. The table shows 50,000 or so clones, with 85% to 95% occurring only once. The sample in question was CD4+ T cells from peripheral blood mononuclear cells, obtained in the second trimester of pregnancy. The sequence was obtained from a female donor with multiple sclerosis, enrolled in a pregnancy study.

CDR3 protein: CASSLRQGRGTDTQYF. For the CDR3, the DNA is TGTGCCAGTAGTCTAAGACAGGGGCGAGGCACAGATACGCAGTATTTT. This chain joins TRBV19 and TRBJ2-3; TRBD1 matches at 8 bases. V gave up 5 bases and J gave up 1 base; unmatched junction bases: 8. The CDR3 has 16 amino acids. In germline, CDR1 is LNHDA, CDR2 SQIVND (reference sequence).